Below, 7 T cell receptor beta chains from the same sample are listed, as sequenced in a study of blood T cell repertoires in COVID-19. TCRdb's copy holds only in-frame clones and misses some; the assay was immunoSEQ multiplex PCR. The data show more than 200,000 clones, over 75% seen once. Sequencing was carried out using peripheral blood. Receptor source: a human donor in a cohort sampled during active COVID-19.

This chain joins TRBV19 and TRBJ1-5; D possibly corresponds to TRBD1 (6 bases). V lost 7 bases and J 4 bases, leaving 11 bases between the germline ends. This CDR3 is 13 amino acids long. Germline V gives CDR1 LNHDA, CDR2 SQIVND (reference sequence). The CDR3 reads CASNGRGNQPQHF. CDR3 sequence (DNA): TGTGCCAGTAATGGCAGGGGTAATCAGCCCCAGCATTTT. The complete variable domain, with remaining parts taken from reference TRBV19 and TRBJ1-5, reads DGGITQSPKYLFRKEGQNVTLSCEQNLNHDAMYWYRQDPGQGLRLIYYSQIVNDFQKGDIAEGYSVSREKKESFPLTVTSAQKNPTAFYLCASNGRGNQPQHFGDGTRLSIL.

The chain combines TRBV19 with TRBJ1-1; D unclear. The CDR3 runs 15 residues. V lost 3 bases and J lost 1, with 12 bases in between. Per germline, CDR1 LNHDA and CDR2 SQIVND (reference sequence). The CDR3 bases are TGTGCCAGTAGTATCCTTGGAGGGAAGAACACTGAAGCTTTCTTT. Its protein product is CASSILGGKNTEAFF.

This clone was counted only a few times. The gene calls are TRBV28 and TRBJ2-6; D perhaps matches TRBD2 (5 bases). This CDR3 spans 19 amino acids. The V end lost 6 bases, the J end lost 0 bases, and 21 bases lay between the germline ends. CDR1 and CDR2 (germline): MDHEN, SYDVKM. The CDR3 DNA reads TGTGCCAGCAGGTTGGTGGGAGCCCCCTCTCTCTCTGGGGCCAACGTCCTGACTTTC. It is translated as CASRLVGAPSLSGANVLTF.

This chain joins TRBV7-8 and TRBJ2-7, with TRBD1 matching over 8 bases. V lost 0 bases to trimming and J lost 3 bases; unmatched junction nucleotides: 4. CDR3 length equals 15 residues. The germline gives CDR1 SGHVS, CDR2 FQNEAQ. The CDR3 DNA is TGTGCCAGCAGCTTAGCGGGAACAGGGGGCTACGAGCAGTACTTC. Its protein product is CASSLAGTGGYEQYF.

The chain links TRBV13 to TRBJ2-6; D may be TRBD2 (5 bases). The CDR3 sequence is 15 residues long. CDR1 is PRHDT and CDR2 is FYEKMQ in the germline V gene (reference sequence). The V end was cut by 3 bases, the J end by 2 bases, with 8 bases between. The CDR3 loop is CASSFRGAGANVLTF. CDR3 nucleotide sequence: TGTGCCAGCAGCTTTCGGGGAGCTGGGGCCAACGTCCTGACTTTC.

V gene TRBV5-1 combines with J gene TRBJ1-1, with TRBD1 as a possible D gene (5 bases). The ends were cut back, 2 bases at V and 12 bases at J, with 20 bases in the middle. The CDR3 is made up of 14 amino acids. Germline CDR1 and CDR2: SGHRS and YFSETQ. CDR3 coding DNA: TGCGCCAGCAGCTTCCGGACTATCGGGGACGCATCTTTCTTT. Translated, it gives CASSFRTIGDASFF.

The chain has TRBV18 and TRBJ2-3; D is unclear. V shed 2 bases and J shed 6 bases, with 6 bases lying between them. This CDR3 comprises 12 residues. Germline V gives CDR1 KGHSH, CDR2 LQKENI. The DNA of the CDR3 is TGTGCCAGCTCACCAAATTCGGATACGCAGTATTTT. Translation: CASSPNSDTQYF.